The entry below gives a single T cell receptor beta chain sequence along with its context. Its antigen is undetermined. The table came from immunoSEQ multiplex PCR; TCRdb's copy has only in-frame clones and leaves some out. The table includes 35,000 to 45,000 clones, 75% to 90% detected once. Time point described: week 35, safety follow-up. Topical imiquimod accompanied each vaccine dose, which consisted of 300 ug of mutant IDH1 20-mer peptide. CDR3 size: 13 residues. Germline CDR1 reads MDHEN; CDR2 reads SYDVKM. V lost 7 bases, J lost 5 bases, and 14 bases lay in between. This record belongs to a study of a mutant IDH1 vaccine in newly diagnosed glioma. As for the study in general: The start of vaccination came 4-6 weeks after radiotherapy alone, or with temozolomide cycles.

Study findings and constraints: Pseudoprogression appears to have had no connection to changes in top peripheral T cell clonotypes. The occurrence of vaccine-induced immune responses was seen in roughly 93% of patients.

The genes are TRBV28 and TRBJ2-5, with D hard to call. The material was PBMCs, obtained from a glioma patient whose treatment included an IDH1 peptide vaccine. The origin of this receptor is a man in his forties with glioma. Here the CDR3 DNA reads TGTGCCAGCAAATCCGACCCCGAGGAGACCCAGTACTTC. Encoded protein: CASKSDPEETQYF.